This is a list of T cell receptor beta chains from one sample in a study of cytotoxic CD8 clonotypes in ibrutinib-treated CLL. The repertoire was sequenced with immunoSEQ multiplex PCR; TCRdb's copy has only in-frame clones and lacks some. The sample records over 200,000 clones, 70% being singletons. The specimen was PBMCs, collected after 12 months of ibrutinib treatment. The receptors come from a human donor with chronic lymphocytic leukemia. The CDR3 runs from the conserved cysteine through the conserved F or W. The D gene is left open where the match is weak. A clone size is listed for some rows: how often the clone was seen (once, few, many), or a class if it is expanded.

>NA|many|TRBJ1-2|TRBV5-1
CASSNLGTDYGYTF
TGCGCCAGCAGCAACCTCGGGACGGACTATGGCTACACCTTC
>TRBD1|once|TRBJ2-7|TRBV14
CASSPPDRASYEQYF
TGTGCCAGCAGCCCCCCAGACAGGGCATCCTACGAGCAGTACTTC
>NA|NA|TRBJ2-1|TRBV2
CASSEGRPTYNEQFF
TGTGCCAGCAGTGAAGGCAGGCCCACCTACAATGAGCAGTTCTTC
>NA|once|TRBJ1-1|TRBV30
CAWRGGSGNTEAFF
TGTGCCTGGAGGGGGGGTTCGGGGAACACTGAAGCTTTCTTT
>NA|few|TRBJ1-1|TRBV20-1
CSAKEYTEAFF
TGCAGTGCGAAGGAGTACACTGAAGCTTTCTTT
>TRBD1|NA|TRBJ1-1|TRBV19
CASRNRGENTEAFF
TGTGCCAGTAGGAACAGGGGCGAGAACACTGAAGCTTTCTTT
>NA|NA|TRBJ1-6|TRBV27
CASKPGGSAYNSPLHF
TGTGCCAGCAAACCGGGGGGTAGCGCCTATAATTCACCCCTCCACTTT
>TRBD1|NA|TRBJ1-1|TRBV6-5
CASSYGAGGITEAFF
TGTGCCAGCAGTTACGGTGCAGGGGGTATTACTGAAGCTTTCTTT
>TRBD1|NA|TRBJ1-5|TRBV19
CASSTRLTGGAARSVQPQHF
TGTGCCAGTAGTACGCGCCTCACAGGGGGCGCGGCGAGAAGCGTTCAGCCCCAGCATTTT
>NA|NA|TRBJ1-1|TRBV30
CAWGGLAAFF
TGTGCCTGGGGAGGGCTCGCAGCTTTCTTT
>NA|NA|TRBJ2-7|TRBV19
CASSYGPGIQYF
TGTGCCAGTAGTTACGGACCCGGAATACAGTACTTC
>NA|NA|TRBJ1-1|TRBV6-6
CASSQRIGGTEAFF
TGTGCCAGCAGTCAAAGAATCGGCGGCACTGAAGCTTTCTTT
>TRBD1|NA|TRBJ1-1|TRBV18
CASSLDRGGGTEAFF
TGTGCCAGCTCACTTGACAGGGGAGGGGGCACTGAAGCTTTCTTT
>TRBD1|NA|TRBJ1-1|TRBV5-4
CASSQAGTGGSAAFF
TGTGCCAGCAGCCAAGCCGGGACAGGGGGCTCTGCCGCTTTCTTT
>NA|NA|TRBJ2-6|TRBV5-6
CASSFSGANVLTF
TGTGCCAGCAGCTTTTCTGGGGCCAACGTCCTGACTTTC
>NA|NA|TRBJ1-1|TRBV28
CASSQTSPGIGTEAFF
TGTGCCAGCAGTCAGACCTCTCCGGGGATAGGGACTGAAGCTTTCTTT
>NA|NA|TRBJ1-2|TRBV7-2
CASSGFVSYGYTF
TGTGCCAGCAGCGGTTTCGTGAGCTATGGCTACACCTTC
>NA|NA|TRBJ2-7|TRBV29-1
CSVEDRVAGPTYEQYF
TGCAGCGTTGAAGATCGGGTCGCAGGGCCGACCTACGAGCAGTACTTC
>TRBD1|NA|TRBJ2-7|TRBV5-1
CASSSGTGEDYEQYF
TGCGCCAGCAGCTCAGGGACAGGGGAAGACTACGAGCAGTACTTC
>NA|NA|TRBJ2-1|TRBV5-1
CASSLVVSYNEQFF
TGCGCCAGCAGCTTGGTTGTCTCCTACAATGAGCAGTTCTTC
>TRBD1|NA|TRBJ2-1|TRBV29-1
CSVRTGANEQFF
TGCAGCGTCCGGACAGGGGCCAATGAGCAGTTCTTC
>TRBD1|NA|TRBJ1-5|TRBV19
CASSSIQGAGGNQPQHF
TGTGCCAGTAGTAGCATACAGGGGGCAGGGGGCAATCAGCCCCAGCATTTT
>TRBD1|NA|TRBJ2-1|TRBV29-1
CSVEDRVVNNEQFF
TGCAGCGTTGAGGACAGGGTGGTGAACAATGAGCAGTTCTTC
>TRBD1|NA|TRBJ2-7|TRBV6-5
CASSRGTGGEQYF
TGTGCCAGCAGTCGTGGGACAGGGGGCGAGCAGTACTTC
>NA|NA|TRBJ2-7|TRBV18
CASSPGSSFYEQYF
TGTGCCAGCTCACCTGGCAGTTCATTCTACGAGCAGTACTTC
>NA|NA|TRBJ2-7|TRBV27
CASSRTVSYEQYF
TGTGCCAGCTCCCGGACGGTCTCCTACGAGCAGTACTTC
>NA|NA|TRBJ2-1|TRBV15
CATSRGSSLPLSNEQFF
TGTGCCACCAGCAGAGGATCTAGCCTGCCTCTGTCGAATGAGCAGTTCTTC
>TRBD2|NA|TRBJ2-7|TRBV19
CASSRGLAGGPYEQYF
TGTGCCAGTAGTAGGGGACTAGCGGGAGGGCCCTACGAGCAGTACTTC
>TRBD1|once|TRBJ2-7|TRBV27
CASSRLGQARNEQYF
TGTGCCAGCAGTAGGTTAGGACAGGCAAGAAACGAGCAGTACTTC
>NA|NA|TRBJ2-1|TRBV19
CASSIGGRGEQFF
TGTGCCAGTAGTATTGGAGGGAGAGGTGAGCAGTTCTTC
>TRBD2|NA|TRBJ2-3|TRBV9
CASSASTSGTQYF
TGTGCCAGCAGCGCTTCAACTAGCGGTACGCAGTATTTT
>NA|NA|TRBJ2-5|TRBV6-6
CASGTAPTTEETQYF
TGTGCCAGCGGAACAGCACCTACGACTGAAGAGACCCAGTACTTC
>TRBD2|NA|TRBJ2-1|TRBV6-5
CASSYSGSGTHNEQFF
TGTGCCAGCAGTTACTCGGGGAGCGGGACCCACAATGAGCAGTTCTTC
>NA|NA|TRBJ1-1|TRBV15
CATSRYDMDTEAFF
TGTGCCACCAGCAGGTACGACATGGACACTGAAGCTTTCTTT
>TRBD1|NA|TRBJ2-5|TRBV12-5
CASGLRPRDRVNGETQYF
TGTGCTAGTGGTTTGCGCCCCCGGGACAGGGTTAATGGCGAGACCCAGTACTTC